One sample yielded the 12 T cell receptor beta chains listed below, sequenced in a study of cytomegalovirus exposure and HLA in healthy donors. With 60 Vbeta and 13 Jbeta primers, the PCR was carried out. The protocol was immunoSEQ multiplex PCR, while the TCRdb copy is restricted to in-frame clones and leaves out a portion. Found here are 120,000 or so clones, over 60% of them singletons; the top ten hold 2.5% to 3.5%. The sequencing input was PBMCs. These receptors were taken from an older woman in good health and CMV-seropositive.

J is TRBJ2-3 and V is TRBV7-2; 7 bases are shared with TRBD2. Trimming took 2 bases from V and 0 from J; bases not matched to a gene: 2. The germline V gene has CDR1 SGHTA and CDR2 FQGNSA. CDR3 length: 15 residues. The CDR3 protein is CASSLSGVSTDTQYF. In nucleotides, the CDR3 is TGTGCCAGCAGCTTAAGCGGGGTTAGCACAGATACGCAGTATTTT.

The V and J genes are TRBV7-9 and TRBJ2-1, with D perhaps matching TRBD2 (5 bases). V lost 2 bases to trimming and J lost 0 bases, with 8 bases between them. The CDR3 totals 15 residues. Per the germline V gene, CDR1 is SEHNR and CDR2 is FQNEAQ (reference sequence). In DNA form, the CDR3 reads TGTGCCAGCAGCTTACGAGGGAGCTCCTACAATGAGCAGTTCTTC. Translation gives CASSLRGSSYNEQFF.

The chain uses TRBV27 and TRBJ1-1; D is possibly TRBD1 (6 bases). The length of the CDR3 is 13 residues. Trimming took off 6 bases at V and 6 bases at J, with 14 bases between the two ends. In germline, CDR1 is MNHEY, CDR2 SMNVEV (reference sequence). The CDR3 bases are TGTGCCAGCAGCTCCACAGGGATCGCTGAAGCTTTCTTT. Protein product: CASSSTGIAEAFF.

The J gene is TRBJ1-5, the V gene TRBV13; TRBD1 aligns across 7 bases. V lost 5 bases and J lost 0; bases outside the gene matches: 10. CDR1 is PRHDT, CDR2 FYEKMQ, per germline (reference sequence). The CDR3 is 17 residues long. The CDR3 is CASSTRQGRYSNQPQHF. CDR3 nucleotide sequence: TGTGCCAGCAGCACCAGACAGGGAAGATATAGCAATCAGCCCCAGCATTTT.

V is TRBV27 and J is TRBJ2-1; possible D gene TRBD2, 6 bases. The V and J ends lost 8 bases and 5 bases respectively, with 22 bases between them. CDR3 length: 16 amino acids. CDR1 and CDR2 (germline): MNHEY, SMNVEV (reference sequence). This CDR3 reads CASHQRGGRINNEQFF. The DNA for the CDR3 is TGTGCCAGCCATCAGAGGGGAGGACGGATAAACAATGAGCAGTTCTTC.

The genes are TRBV5-5 and TRBJ2-1, with TRBD1 matching over 10 bases. The ends lost 6 bases at V and 0 bases at J; junction bases unmatched: 6. The germline V gene encodes CDR1 SGHKS and CDR2 YYEKEE (reference sequence). The CDR3 is made up of 16 amino acids. CDR3 sequence reads: CASTRQGATSYNEQFF. The CDR3 DNA reads TGTGCCAGCACTCGACAGGGGGCAACCTCCTACAATGAGCAGTTCTTC.

The chain uses TRBV19 and TRBJ2-7; maybe TRBD2 (5 bases). Germline lookup yields CDR1 LNHDA and CDR2 SQIVND (reference sequence). Deletions cut 3 bases from V and 0 bases from J, with 12 bases between. CDR3 length: 15 amino acids. This CDR3 reads CASSMDGTSSYEQYF. The CDR3 DNA sequence: TGTGCCAGTAGTATGGACGGAACTAGCTCCTACGAGCAGTACTTC.

The V and J genes are TRBV15 and TRBJ2-5; weak D call: TRBD1 (6 bases). V was pared by 3 bases and J by 7 bases, with 18 bases between. This CDR3 contains 15 residues. CDR1 LNHNV and CDR2 YYDKDF come from the germline V gene (reference sequence). CDR3 sequence: CATSRPGHVLGTQYF. Here the CDR3 DNA reads TGTGCCACCAGCAGGCCGGGACACGTCCTAGGGACCCAGTACTTC.

V and J are TRBV28 and TRBJ2-1; 7 nucleotides line up with TRBD1. The CDR3 is 17 amino acids. CDR1 and CDR2 from the germline V gene are MDHEN and SYDVKM. The ends lost 5 bases at V and 4 bases at J; junction bases unmatched: 14. The CDR3 DNA reads TGTGCCAGCAGTAGGCTCGGCAGGGGGAGCCCGTACAATGAGCAGTTCTTC. It codes for CASSRLGRGSPYNEQFF.

This chain connects TRBV29-1 to TRBJ2-2, with a weak D call TRBD2 (7 bases). Germline V gene data show CDR1 as SQVTM and CDR2 as ANQGSEA. The CDR3 is made up of 15 amino acids. V dropped 7 bases and J dropped 5 bases, with 20 bases sitting between them. For the CDR3, the DNA is TGCAGCGCAGCCACGTGGGGGCGGGGGACCGGGGAGCTGTTTTTT. Its translation is CSAATWGRGTGELFF.

This rearrangement joins TRBV7-2 to TRBJ1-4, with 9 bases fitting TRBD1. The germline V gene has CDR1 SGHTA and CDR2 FQGNSA. The CDR3 totals 15 residues. V lost 5 bases to trimming and J lost 7 bases; unmatched junction nucleotides: 8. The CDR3 DNA follows: TGTGCCAGCAGCAAACCCGGGACAGGGCGTGAAAAACTGTTTTTT. Its translation is CASSKPGTGREKLFF.

The sample holds one count of this clone. V is TRBV18 and J is TRBJ1-1; no clear D gene. This CDR3 has 15 amino acids. The V end was cut by 6 bases, the J end by 2 bases, with 16 bases between. CDR1 and CDR2 from the germline V gene are KGHSH and LQKENI. CDR3 bases: TGTGCCAGCTCCCTCGGTATTTTGAGTAACACTGAAGCTTTCTTT. It encodes CASSLGILSNTEAFF.